The source of this TCR beta chain is a study of identical twins. The V end lost 7 bases, the J end lost 5 bases, and 13 bases lay between the germline ends. The germline V gene encodes CDR1 MGHDK and CDR2 SYGVNS. The CDR3 consists of 13 residues. Broader study findings: Compared with models, monozygotic twins showed more out-of-frame TCR alpha sharing.

A few counts support this clonotype. Its matching antigen is unknown. Template switching (which added a universal primer site) was used, and cDNA carried unique molecular identifiers. TCRdb re-called the 5' RACE reads through MiXCR, storing one row per CDR3 protein. The sample gives 1.5 million to 2 million distinct CDR3 sequences, under 35% of which show up once; approximately 0.25% is in the top ten. The TCR originated in a newborn girl in good health. The sequenced material came from cord blood. The gene calls are TRBV25-1 and TRBJ2-3; D tentatively fits TRBD1 or TRBD2 (5 bases each). In DNA form, the CDR3 reads TGTGCCAGCAAGGGCCATGGGGGAGATACGCAGTATTTT. Encoded protein: CASKGHGGDTQYF.